This passage covers 23 T cell receptor beta chains from one sample sequenced in a study of T-cell reconstitution after alpha-beta-depleted transplantation in children. The library targeted TCRbeta and was prepared with unique molecular identifiers. TCRdb ran MiXCR on the PCR reads and lists one entry per CDR3 protein. The sample has 25,000 to 30,000 distinct CDR3 sequences, 15% to 20% seen once. Sequences were derived from PBMCs, mostly from graft donor cells, sampled 60 days after TCRalphabeta/CD19-depleted stem cell transplant. The source of these receptors is a male patient aged 2 to 10 who had a stem cell transplant for acute lymphoblastic leukemia, so the T cells may come from the graft donor.

The rearrangement uses TRBV5-1 and TRBJ2-2; the D call may be TRBD1 or TRBD2 (6 bases each). Germline assignment: CDR1 SGHRS and CDR2 YFSETQ. The CDR3 extends over 15 amino acids. Trimming removed 4 bases at V and 10 bases at J, with 20 bases between. The CDR3 spells CASSPQQGLRLELFF. CDR3 nucleotide sequence: TGCGCCAGCAGCCCACAACAGGGACTCAGGTTGGAGCTGTTTTTT.

In this sample, this clonotype turned up a few times. The chain has TRBV6-1 and TRBJ2-2; TRBD2 might be the D (6 bases). Germline CDR1 reads MNHNS; CDR2 reads SASEGT. The CDR3 spans 14 residues. Trimming pared 7 bases from V and 2 bases from J, leaving 11 bases between. In DNA, the CDR3 is TGTGCCAGCACTCCGGGACTTAACACCGGGGAGCTGTTTTTT. Its translation: CASTPGLNTGELFF.

This clonotype was recorded at least ten times. The rearrangement joins TRBV7-9 to TRBJ2-5; 7 nucleotides line up with TRBD2. Germline V gene data show CDR1 as SEHNR and CDR2 as FQNEAQ (reference sequence). The CDR3 sequence is 17 residues long. The junction had 16 bases not matched to a gene; V was cut back by 8 bases and J by 1 base. CDR3 in DNA: TGTGCCAGCCCCCCCAGTAAGCCTAGCGGTCTCCAAGAGACCCAGTACTTC. This codes for CASPPSKPSGLQETQYF.

This clonotype was observed at least ten times. The chain recombines TRBV20-1 with TRBJ1-5; D not certain. This CDR3 is built from 14 residues. Trimming cost V 0 bases and J 5 bases, with 11 bases left between them. Germline V gene sequence: CDR1 DFQATT, CDR2 SNEGSKA (reference sequence). DNA of the CDR3: TGCAGTGCTAGAGATCGCCCCCTAGATCAGCCCCAGCATTTT. This codes for CSARDRPLDQPQHF.

This clonotype was picked up a small number of times. The V gene is TRBV28, the J gene TRBJ2-4; 7 bases match TRBD1. Per germline, CDR1 MDHEN and CDR2 SYDVKM. J gave up 2 bases and V 5 bases, and 9 bases lay outside the gene matches. CDR3 length equals 16 residues. CDR3 protein: CASSPAGTASKNIQYF. DNA of the CDR3: TGTGCCAGCAGTCCCGCCGGGACAGCGTCCAAAAACATTCAGTACTTC.

This clonotype was detected a few times. The rearrangement joins TRBV15 to TRBJ1-5, with D maybe TRBD1 (5 bases). Germline-derived CDR1 and CDR2 are LNHNV and YYDKDF (reference sequence). Trimming cost V 8 bases and J 6 bases, with 17 bases left between them. The length of the CDR3 is 14 residues. CDR3 sequence (DNA): TGTGCCACCTCCGGGGCCAGGGCAACTCAGCCCCAGCATTTT. It codes for CATSGARATQPQHF. Combining the CDR3 with reference TRBV15 and TRBJ1-5 gives the whole variable domain DAMVIQNPRYQVTQFGKPVTLSCSQTLNHNVMYWYQQKSSQAPKLLFHYYDKDFNNEADTPDNFQSRRPNTSFCFLDIRSPGLGDTAMYLCATSGARATQPQHFGDGTRLSIL.

This clonotype ranks as large. The V and J genes are TRBV29-1 and TRBJ1-1; D gene ambiguous. Germline CDR1 and CDR2: SQVTM and ANQGSEA. Trimming removed 4 bases at V and 7 bases at J, with 10 bases between. The CDR3 is 11 amino acids. In DNA form, the CDR3 reads TGCAGCGTTGCCCCGGGAATTGAAGCTTTCTTT. This translates into CSVAPGIEAFF.

This clonotype has ten or more counts. J is TRBJ1-1 and V is TRBV10-3; D is unresolved. V lost 4 bases, J lost 0 bases, and 12 bases lay in between. The CDR3 is made up of 15 amino acids. The germline V gene has CDR1 ENHRY and CDR2 SYGVKD. The CDR3 protein is CAISAFGILNTEAFF. CDR3 in DNA: TGTGCCATCAGTGCCTTCGGGATTTTGAACACTGAAGCTTTCTTT.

This sequence joins TRBV11-2 and TRBJ2-5, with 8 bases aligning to TRBD2. The CDR3 covers 17 residues. With 5 bases clipped from V and 1 base from J, the junction kept 12 bases outside the gene matches. Germline V gene data show CDR1 as SGHAT and CDR2 as FQNNGV. The CDR3 here is CASSPRVAGKLQETQYF. The CDR3 DNA reads TGTGCCAGCAGCCCCCGGGTAGCGGGGAAGCTCCAAGAGACCCAGTACTTC. Full variable domain (remainder filled in from reference TRBV11-2 and TRBJ2-5): EAGVAQSPRYKIIEKRQSVAFWCNPISGHATLYWYQQILGQGPKLLIQFQNNGVVDDSQLPKDRFSAERLKGVDSTLKIQPAKLEDSAVYLCASSPRVAGKLQETQYFGPGTRLLVL.

The chain has TRBV6-2 or TRBV6-3 and TRBJ2-1; D might be TRBD2 (5 bases). Between the trimmed V and J ends, which lost 4 bases and 0 bases, there was a span of 16 bases. The length of the CDR3 is 17 residues. CDR1 MNHEY and CDR2 SVGEGT come from the germline V gene. CDR3 in amino acids: CASSSKRGSCSYNEQFF. The CDR3 nucleotides read TGTGCCAGCAGTTCCAAACGGGGTAGCTGCTCCTACAATGAGCAGTTCTTC.

The V and J genes are TRBV30 and TRBJ2-6; weak D call: TRBD1 (6 bases). CDR3 length: 17 amino acids. V shed 3 bases and J shed 2 bases, with 17 bases lying between them. CDR1 and CDR2 from the germline V gene are GTSNPN and SVGIG (reference sequence). The CDR3 region is CAWSNRGGLAGANVLTF. The DNA for the CDR3 is TGTGCCTGGAGCAATCGAGGGGGATTGGCTGGGGCCAACGTCCTGACTTTC.

This clonotype showed up many times. V usage is TRBV29-1 and J usage is TRBJ2-2, with a possible D match to TRBD1 (6 bases). This CDR3 has 14 amino acids. V lost 6 bases to trimming and J lost 1 base, with 12 bases between them. Per the germline V gene, CDR1 is SQVTM and CDR2 is ANQGSEA. CDR3 in DNA: TGCAGCGTGACCGGGACAAAGAACACCGGGGAGCTGTTTTTT. Its protein is CSVTGTKNTGELFF.

This chain connects TRBV12-3 or TRBV12-4 to TRBJ2-3; D not resolved. V lost 6 bases and J lost 0, with 10 bases in between. This CDR3 contains 14 residues. CDR3 protein: CASRGMSSTDTQYF. Here the CDR3 DNA reads TGTGCCAGCAGAGGGATGTCTAGCACAGATACGCAGTATTTT.

This clonotype is judged hyperexpanded. The chain links TRBV5-1 to TRBJ2-2; D may be TRBD1 or TRBD2 (6 bases each). Trimming removed 4 bases at V and 5 bases at J, with 15 bases between. The CDR3 length is 15 residues. CDR1 and CDR2 from the germline V gene are SGHRS and YFSETQ. The CDR3 sequence: CASSEQGLGTGELFF. In DNA, the CDR3 is TGCGCCAGCAGCGAACAGGGACTTGGGACCGGGGAGCTGTTTTTT.

This clonotype was observed a handful of times. This chain's CDR3 is CASSLVSTRTYTGELFF. The CDR3 bases are TGCGCCAGCAGCTTGGTTTCAACGCGAACGTACACCGGGGAGCTGTTTTTT. The chain has TRBV5-1 and TRBJ2-2; D unclear. Deletions cut 0 bases from V and 3 bases from J, with 15 bases between. Germline CDR1 is SGHRS and CDR2 is YFSETQ. This CDR3 spans 17 amino acids.

V is TRBV20-1 and J is TRBJ2-7; D ambiguous. There are 14 residues in the CDR3. Per the germline V gene, CDR1 is DFQATT and CDR2 is SNEGSKA (reference sequence). Between the trimmed V and J ends, which lost 6 bases and 6 bases, there was a span of 21 bases. CDR3 DNA: TGCAGTGCCGAGGCGGCCGTCGGTGTGGGCGAGCAGTACTTC. It specifies CSAEAAVGVGEQYF.

This clonotype was observed a handful of times. The chain employs TRBV12-3 or TRBV12-4 and TRBJ2-2, with 7 bases fitting TRBD1. CDR3 length: 17 amino acids. V was clipped by 6 bases and J by 0 bases; unmatched bases: 10. The CDR3 here is CASSLWGQPSNTGELFF. The CDR3 nucleotides are TGTGCCAGCAGCCTCTGGGGACAGCCCTCGAACACCGGGGAGCTGTTTTTT.

This clonotype was seen only a few times. The genes are TRBV20-1 and TRBJ1-1, with 7 bases identical to TRBD1. CDR3 size: 15 residues. Germline V gives CDR1 DFQATT, CDR2 SNEGSKA (reference sequence). With V trimmed by 1 base and J by 4 bases, 9 bases remained unmatched. CDR3 amino acids: CSARVTTGILTEAFF. The CDR3 DNA reads as TGCAGTGCTAGAGTCACGACAGGGATCCTCACTGAAGCTTTCTTT.

This clonotype came up many times. The chain links TRBV12-3 or TRBV12-4 to TRBJ2-2; 10 bases map to TRBD2. Trimming removed 4 bases from V and 7 bases from J; junction bases left unmatched: 6. CDR3 length: 15 amino acids. The CDR3 sequence: CASSSGLAVSGELFF. DNA of the CDR3: TGTGCCAGCAGTTCAGGACTAGCGGTGAGCGGGGAGCTGTTTTTT.

The V and J genes are TRBV3-1 and TRBJ2-3; D is uncertain. The CDR3 runs to 14 residues. Trimming took 1 base from V and 1 from J, leaving 6 bases between them. Germline lookup yields CDR1 LGHDT and CDR2 YNNKEL (reference sequence). The CDR3 protein is CASSQGRGTDTQYF. CDR3 nucleotides: TGTGCCAGCAGCCAAGGTAGAGGCACAGATACGCAGTATTTT.

V gene TRBV18 combines with J gene TRBJ2-1; TRBD2 aligns across 8 bases. Germline V CDR1 and CDR2: KGHSH, LQKENI. This CDR3 is 15 amino acids long. Germline trimming cut 3 bases from V and 10 bases from J; bases unmatched to any gene: 11. This CDR3 reads CASSPGREESREQFF. The CDR3, as DNA: TGTGCCAGCTCACCGGGGCGGGAGGAATCCAGGGAGCAGTTCTTC.

In this sample, this clonotype turned up a few times. The V gene is TRBV6-5, the J gene TRBJ2-7, with a weak D call TRBD2 (5 bases). CDR3 length: 13 residues. Germline V lookup: CDR1 MNHEY, CDR2 SVGAGI. Trimming removed 5 bases at V and 6 bases at J, with 14 bases between. CDR3 amino acids: CASSTRGTTEQYF. For the CDR3, the DNA is TGTGCCAGCAGTACCCGGGGAACCACCGAGCAGTACTTC.

Concerning this clonotype itself: This may come from a read error, since a much larger clone is one base off. The chain joins TRBV12-3 or TRBV12-4 to TRBJ2-1; perhaps TRBD1 as D (5 bases). The CDR3 runs 15 residues. The V end was cut by 6 bases, the J end by 7 bases, with 19 bases between. CDR3 DNA: TGTGCCAGCAGCCCCTCGACAGTAGTGGGGAATGAGCAGTTCTTC. Its translation: CASSPSTVVGNEQFF.